These 26 T cell receptor beta chains were sequenced from one sample in a study of blood T cell repertoires in COVID-19. Libraries were prepared by immunoSEQ multiplex PCR; TCRdb keeps only in-frame clonotypes and omits some of them. This table holds a few hundred thousand clones, roughly 87% found once. Material for sequencing was PBMCs or T cells enriched from blood (not recorded which). These TCRs come from a woman in her 30s who had recovered from COVID-19.

This chain connects TRBV5-4 to TRBJ2-3; TRBD2 matches at 10 bases. The V gene's germline CDR1 is SGHNT and CDR2 YYREEE (reference sequence). The CDR3 is made up of 18 amino acids. The ends lost 3 bases at V and 0 bases at J; junction bases unmatched: 10. This chain's CDR3 is CASSSRTSGGSSTDTQYF. The DNA for the CDR3 is TGTGCCAGCAGCTCCCGGACTAGCGGAGGGTCTAGCACAGATACGCAGTATTTT.

J is TRBJ2-1 and V is TRBV2; 13 nucleotides match TRBD2. The germline V gene encodes CDR1 SNHLY and CDR2 FYNNEI. The CDR3 totals 15 residues. V dropped 5 bases and J dropped 5; count of bases not matched to a gene: 3. CDR3 sequence reads: CASSRTSGRDNEQFF. CDR3 bases: TGTGCCAGCAGTCGGACTAGCGGGAGAGACAATGAGCAGTTCTTC.

CDR3 DNA sequence: TGTGCCAGCAGCTTGAGGGGAGGACTAGCGTCCAACGAGCAGTACTTC. Encoded protein: CASSLRGGLASNEQYF. This chain connects TRBV5-6 to TRBJ2-7, with 9 nucleotides matching TRBD2. Germline CDR1 is SGHDT and CDR2 is YYEEEE. The ends lost 1 base at V and 5 bases at J; junction bases unmatched: 10. This CDR3 has 16 amino acids.

V is TRBV10-3 and J is TRBJ2-7; TRBD2 aligns across 9 bases. Germline V gives CDR1 ENHRY, CDR2 SYGVKD. V shed 2 bases, J shed 5 bases, and the junction held 13 bases outside the gene matches. CDR3 size: 17 residues. This chain's CDR3 is CAISESPWRTSADEQYF. CDR3 coding DNA: TGTGCCATCAGTGAGAGTCCTTGGAGGACTAGCGCTGACGAGCAGTACTTC.

This chain connects TRBV19 to TRBJ1-4; 10 bases are shared with TRBD1. This CDR3 has 14 residues. Germline V gives CDR1 LNHDA, CDR2 SQIVND (reference sequence). After removal of 3 bases from V and 8 bases from J, the junction contained 3 bases not matched to a gene. The chain's CDR3 is CASSIGQGDEKLFF. For the CDR3, the DNA is TGTGCCAGTAGTATTGGACAGGGGGACGAAAAACTGTTTTTT.

The V and J genes are TRBV11-3 and TRBJ2-3; D is unclear. V dropped 1 base and J dropped 0 bases, with 5 bases sitting between them. The CDR3 is 14 amino acids. CDR1 and CDR2 from the germline V gene are SGHNT and YENEEA. The CDR3 sequence: CASSLATSTDTQYF. CDR3 in DNA: TGTGCCAGCAGCTTAGCTACTAGCACAGATACGCAGTATTTT. Full variable domain (remainder filled in from reference TRBV11-3 and TRBJ2-3): EAGVVQSPRYKIIEKKQPVAFWCNPISGHNTLYWYLQNLGQGPELLIRYENEEAVDDSQLPKDRFSAERLKGVDSTLKIQPAELGDSAVYLCASSLATSTDTQYFGPGTRLTVL.

V gene TRBV5-5 combines with J gene TRBJ2-2; 8 nucleotides align to TRBD2. V gave up 1 base and J gave up 4 bases; unmatched junction bases: 0. This CDR3 is 14 amino acids long. From germline, CDR1 is SGHKS and CDR2 YYEKEE (reference sequence). CDR3 nucleotides: TGTGCCAGCAGCTTGAGCGGGGGCACCGGGGAGCTGTTTTTT. Translation gives CASSLSGGTGELFF.

This chain uses TRBV27 with TRBJ1-2, with D uncertain. V lost 5 bases to trimming and J lost 2 bases, with 9 bases between them. CDR1 is MNHEY, CDR2 SMNVEV, per germline (reference sequence). CDR3 size: 13 residues. CDR3 sequence reads: CASSVQRNYGYTF. CDR3 in DNA: TGTGCCAGCAGTGTACAGAGAAACTATGGCTACACCTTC.

CDR3 DNA sequence: TGTGCCAGCAGCTTAGGAACAGGGGGCGCCTACATTCAGTACTTC. As protein: CASSLGTGGAYIQYF. The genes are TRBV11-3 and TRBJ2-4, with 9 bases aligning to TRBD1. The length of the CDR3 is 15 residues. Germline CDR1 reads SGHNT; CDR2 reads YENEEA. With 1 base clipped from V and 8 bases from J, the junction kept 6 bases outside the gene matches. Full variable domain (rest looked up from reference TRBV11-3 and TRBJ2-4): EAGVVQSPRYKIIEKKQPVAFWCNPISGHNTLYWYLQNLGQGPELLIRYENEEAVDDSQLPKDRFSAERLKGVDSTLKIQPAELGDSAVYLCASSLGTGGAYIQYFGAGTRLSVL.

This clone is a singleton in its sample. The CDR3, as DNA: TGTGCCAGCAGCCAATCAGGAATAGGGGGATATAACACTGAAGCTTTCTTT. Translated: CASSQSGIGGYNTEAFF. This sequence joins TRBV16 and TRBJ1-1; maybe TRBD1 (6 bases). The CDR3 runs to 17 residues. From germline, CDR1 is KGHSY and CDR2 FQNENV. V lost 0 bases to trimming and J lost 2 bases, with 16 bases between them.

The V gene is TRBV7-6, the J gene TRBJ2-1, with a tentative D call TRBD1 (6 bases). Between the trimmed V and J ends, which lost 5 bases and 7 bases, there was a span of 18 bases. The V gene's germline CDR1 is SGHVS and CDR2 FNYEAQ. The CDR3 is 15 amino acids. CDR3 nucleotide sequence: TGTGCCAGCAGCATGTCCGGACACCAGGGGAATGAGCAGTTCTTC. Translated, it gives CASSMSGHQGNEQFF.

The chain is built from TRBV19 and TRBJ2-7, with D perhaps TRBD1 (6 bases). Trimming shortened V by 6 bases and J by 0 bases, and 15 bases separated the two germline ends. CDR3 length: 15 amino acids. The germline CDR1 and CDR2 sequences are LNHDA and SQIVND (reference sequence). The CDR3 region is CASRDRDTTSYEQYF. The DNA for the CDR3 is TGTGCCAGTAGGGACCGGGACACCACCTCCTACGAGCAGTACTTC.

The chain employs TRBV2 and TRBJ1-2, with D maybe TRBD1 (6 bases). The germline CDR1 and CDR2 sequences are SNHLY and FYNNEI. V lost 5 bases to trimming and J lost 5 bases, with 12 bases between them. This CDR3 comprises 13 residues. CDR3 nucleotides: TGTGCCAGCAGTCCTAGACAGGATTATGGCTACACCTTC. Amino acid sequence: CASSPRQDYGYTF.

J is TRBJ2-1 and V is TRBV20-1, with 13 bases lining up with TRBD2. The V and J ends lost 3 bases and 3 bases, in that order; junction bases with no gene match: 14. The CDR3 sequence is 19 residues long. In germline, CDR1 is DFQATT, CDR2 SNEGSKA (reference sequence). CDR3 loop: CSASKLRLAGGVNYNEQFF. Written as DNA, the CDR3 is TGCAGTGCTAGTAAATTAAGACTAGCGGGAGGCGTTAACTACAATGAGCAGTTCTTC.

This clone was counted a single time. V gene TRBV9 combines with J gene TRBJ1-5; D might be TRBD1 (5 bases). Trimming stripped 4 bases from V and 6 bases from J, with 14 bases between. The germline V gene encodes CDR1 SGDLS and CDR2 YYNGEE. The CDR3 is 14 amino acids. The CDR3 bases are TGTGCCAGCAGCCCAACCGCCACAGGTCAGCCCCAGCATTTT. As protein: CASSPTATGQPQHF.

V is TRBV19 and J is TRBJ2-5, with TRBD1 identical over 12 bases. The length of the CDR3 is 16 residues. Trimming took 5 bases from V and 1 from J; bases not matched to a gene: 5. In germline, CDR1 is LNHDA, CDR2 SQIVND (reference sequence). The CDR3 bases are TGTGCCAGTAGTGTGGGACAGGGGGCTTTCCAAGAGACCCAGTACTTC. Residues: CASSVGQGAFQETQYF.

The rearrangement links TRBV10-2 to TRBJ1-2; D possibly corresponds to TRBD1 (6 bases). Trimming stripped 10 bases from V and 2 bases from J, with 14 bases between. Germline CDR1 and CDR2: WSHSY and SAAADI. CDR3 length: 13 residues. The CDR3 here is CATTGTFNYGYTF. The CDR3 bases are TGCGCCACCACAGGGACGTTCAACTATGGCTACACCTTC.

The chain is built from TRBV2 and TRBJ2-5; D ambiguous. Trimming removed 7 bases at V and 5 bases at J, with 8 bases between. Per germline, CDR1 SNHLY and CDR2 FYNNEI. This CDR3 is built from 11 residues. In DNA, the CDR3 is TGTGCCAGCAACCCCAGGGAGACCCAGTACTTC. As protein: CASNPRETQYF.

The chain recombines TRBV7-8 with TRBJ1-2; TRBD1 matches at 7 bases. This CDR3 is built from 16 residues. V lost 1 base and J lost 4; bases outside the gene matches: 9. Germline values: CDR1 SGHVS, CDR2 FQNEAQ. CDR3 sequence (DNA): TGTGCCAGCAGCTTAGTGGGGCAGGCAGGGGGCTATGGCTACACCTTC. Protein: CASSLVGQAGGYGYTF. Filled out from reference TRBV7-8 and TRBJ1-2, the complete variable domain reads GAGVSQSPRYKVAKRGQDVALRCDPISGHVSLFWYQQALGQGPEFLTYFQNEAQLDKSGLPSDRFFAERPEGSVSTLKIQRTQQEDSAVYLCASSLVGQAGGYGYTFGSGTRLTVV.

This chain connects TRBV9 to TRBJ1-5, with 7 nucleotides matching TRBD1. CDR3 size: 14 residues. The germline gives CDR1 SGDLS, CDR2 YYNGEE. J was trimmed by 2 bases and V by 3 bases; bases with no gene match: 2. The CDR3 here is CASSADRGNQPQHF. The CDR3 nucleotides read TGTGCCAGCAGCGCAGACAGGGGCAATCAGCCCCAGCATTTT.

The chain combines TRBV21-1 with TRBJ2-7; TRBD1 reflects the table's D call only, with no check against the DNA. TRBV21-1 is a pseudogene segment. The CDR3 spans 16 residues. The CDR3 DNA is TGTGCCAGCAGCAAGGAGGACAGGGGGCACTCCTACGAGCAGTACTTC. Protein: CASSKEDRGHSYEQYF.

V and J are TRBV7-6 and TRBJ1-1, with D possibly matching TRBD1 (5 bases). With 3 bases removed from V and 6 bases from J, the gap between germline ends came to 17 bases. The CDR3 contains 15 residues. CDR1 is SGHVS and CDR2 is FNYEAQ in the germline V gene. CDR3 in amino acids: CASSLTVGWGAEAFF. CDR3 nucleotides: TGTGCCAGCAGCTTGACGGTGGGTTGGGGGGCTGAAGCTTTCTTT. Full variable domain (rest looked up from reference TRBV7-6 and TRBJ1-1): GAGVSQSPRYKVTKRGQDVALRCDPISGHVSLYWYRQALGQGPEFLTYFNYEAQQDKSGLPNDRFSAERPEGSISTLTIQRTEQRDSAMYRCASSLTVGWGAEAFFGQGTRLTVV.

The chain joins TRBV19 to TRBJ2-3; 12 bases fit TRBD2. This CDR3 contains 15 residues. Germline V gene data show CDR1 as LNHDA and CDR2 as SQIVND (reference sequence). V lost 3 bases to trimming and J lost 7 bases; unmatched junction nucleotides: 5. CDR3 residues: CASSMTSGGGNTQYF. CDR3 nucleotide sequence: TGTGCCAGTAGTATGACTAGCGGGGGAGGGAATACGCAGTATTTT.

This clone appeared once. The chain carries TRBV3-1 (or the pseudogene TRBV3-2) and TRBJ1-5, with TRBD1 identical over 7 bases. The V segment lost 2 bases and the J segment 0 bases; nucleotides outside the gene matches: 7. In germline, CDR1 is LGHDT, CDR2 YNNKEL (reference sequence). CDR3 length equals 17 residues. The CDR3 here is CASSQTGARNSNQPQHF. For the CDR3, the DNA is TGTGCCAGCAGCCAAACAGGGGCACGAAATAGCAATCAGCCCCAGCATTTT.

The chain combines TRBV5-6 with TRBJ2-7; 13 bases line up with TRBD2. This CDR3 spans 17 amino acids. With V trimmed by 1 base and J by 5 bases, 9 bases remained unmatched. CDR1 is SGHDT, CDR2 YYEEEE, per germline. The chain's CDR3 is CASSLLGLAGVWNEQYF. CDR3 in DNA: TGTGCCAGCAGCTTGTTAGGACTAGCGGGAGTCTGGAACGAGCAGTACTTC. The full variable domain, rest sourced from reference TRBV5-6 and TRBJ2-7, is DAGVTQSPTHLIKTRGQQVTLRCSPKSGHDTVSWYQQALGQGPQFIFQYYEEEERQRGNFPDRFSGHQFPNYSSELNVNALLLGDSALYLCASSLLGLAGVWNEQYFGPGTRLTVT.

The chain couples TRBV24-1 to TRBJ2-3, with 8 bases that match TRBD2. The V segment lost 5 bases and the J segment 3 bases; nucleotides outside the gene matches: 6. This CDR3 is 15 amino acids long. The germline V gene has CDR1 KGHDR and CDR2 SFDVKD. The CDR3 region has the DNA TGTGCCACCAGTGGTAGCGGGGAGAGGACAGATACGCAGTATTTT. It specifies CATSGSGERTDTQYF.